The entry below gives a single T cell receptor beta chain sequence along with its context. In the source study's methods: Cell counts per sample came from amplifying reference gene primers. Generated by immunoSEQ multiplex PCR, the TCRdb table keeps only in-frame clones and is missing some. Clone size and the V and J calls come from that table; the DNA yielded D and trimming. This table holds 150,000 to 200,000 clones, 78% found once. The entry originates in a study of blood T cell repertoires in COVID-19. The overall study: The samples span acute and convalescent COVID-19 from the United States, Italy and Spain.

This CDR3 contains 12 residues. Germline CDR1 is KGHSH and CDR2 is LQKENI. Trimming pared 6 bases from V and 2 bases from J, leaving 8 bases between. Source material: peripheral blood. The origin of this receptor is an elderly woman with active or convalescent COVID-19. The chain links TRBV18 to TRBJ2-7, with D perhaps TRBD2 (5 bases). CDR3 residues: CASSTGAYEQYF. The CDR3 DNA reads TGTGCCAGCTCGACCGGGGCCTACGAGCAGTACTTC.